These 24 T cell receptor beta chains originate from one sample sequenced in a study of blood T cell repertoires in COVID-19. Only in-frame clones appear in the TCRdb table, and some are missing; sequencing was by immunoSEQ multiplex PCR. This sample has some 180,000 clones; 82% occur once, and the top ten carry approximately 8%. The material sequenced was peripheral blood. The receptors originated from an older woman with COVID-19, enrolled during active disease.

This chain joins TRBV5-4 and TRBJ1-4; possibly TRBD1 for D (6 bases). V gave up 2 bases and J gave up 7 bases, with 15 bases separating them. The V gene's germline CDR1 is SGHNT and CDR2 YYREEE (reference sequence). This CDR3 is 15 amino acids long. CDR3 loop: CASSFSGADGEKLFF. In nucleotides, the CDR3 is TGTGCCAGCAGCTTTTCAGGGGCAGACGGTGAAAAACTGTTTTTT.

The V gene is TRBV5-1, the J gene TRBJ2-2; the D gene is possibly TRBD1 (5 bases). V lost 1 base, J lost 6 bases, and 13 bases lay in between. The CDR3 consists of 15 residues. The germline V gene has CDR1 SGHRS and CDR2 YFSETQ. Written as DNA, the CDR3 is TGCGCCAGCAGCTTGCTGCAGGGATCCGCCGGGGAGCTGTTTTTT. This translates into CASSLLQGSAGELFF.

The chain carries TRBV6-5 and TRBJ2-5, with D tentatively TRBD2 (6 bases). The germline V and J ends were trimmed by 11 bases and 4 bases, with 11 bases remaining between them. The length of the CDR3 is 11 residues. Per germline, CDR1 MNHEY and CDR2 SVGAGI. The DNA of the CDR3 is TGTGCCTGTCGGGGGTCAGAGACCCAGTACTTC. This translates into CACRGSETQYF.

This clone appeared once. This chain links TRBV30 with TRBJ2-5; TRBD2 agrees at 15 bases. After removal of 3 bases from V and 5 bases from J, the junction contained 10 bases not matched to a gene. Germline assignment: CDR1 GTSNPN and CDR2 SVGIG (reference sequence). This CDR3 spans 17 amino acids. The CDR3 here is CAWSPGLAGGPGETQYF. The CDR3 DNA reads TGTGCCTGGAGCCCCGGACTAGCGGGAGGGCCCGGTGAGACCCAGTACTTC.

The chain has TRBV7-2 and TRBJ2-2, with 7 bases fitting TRBD1. CDR3 size: 14 residues. Looked up from germline, CDR1 is SGHTA and CDR2 is FQGNSA. V shed 7 bases and J 5 bases; nucleotides not matched to a gene: 7. The DNA for the CDR3 is TGTGCCAGCACGGACAGGCAGGGAACCGGGGAGCTGTTTTTT. This translates into CASTDRQGTGELFF.

This chain connects TRBV28 to TRBJ2-1, with 8 positions matching TRBD1. Germline trimming cut 7 bases from V and 7 bases from J; bases unmatched to any gene: 6. Germline V lookup: CDR1 MDHEN, CDR2 SYDVKM. CDR3 length: 13 residues. CDR3 sequence reads: CASIDRGTNEQFF. CDR3 sequence (DNA): TGTGCCAGCATAGACAGGGGAACGAATGAGCAGTTCTTC.

This chain uses TRBV9 with TRBJ1-3; the match to TRBD1 covers 11 bases. There are 17 residues in the CDR3. Germline CDR1 is SGDLS and CDR2 is YYNGEE. The V segment lost 3 bases and the J segment 3 bases; nucleotides outside the gene matches: 8. The CDR3 here is CASSDRTGGFGGNTIYF. Written as DNA, the CDR3 is TGTGCCAGCAGCGACCGGACAGGGGGCTTTGGTGGAAACACCATATATTTT.

J is TRBJ2-1 and V is TRBV29-1; D unresolved. Trimming pared 7 bases from V and 6 bases from J, leaving 10 bases between. CDR3 length: 11 residues. Germline V lookup: CDR1 SQVTM, CDR2 ANQGSEA. The CDR3 nucleotides are TGCAGCGCCCTCAGATCCAATGAGCAGTTCTTC. Protein sequence: CSALRSNEQFF.

The rearrangement links TRBV7-2 to TRBJ1-1; D remains unclear. Between the trimmed V and J ends, which lost 5 bases and 4 bases, there was a span of 14 bases. This CDR3 spans 14 amino acids. Germline assignment: CDR1 SGHTA and CDR2 FQGNSA. DNA of the CDR3: TGTGCCAGCAGCCCCCCTGAGATCGGCACTGAAGCTTTCTTT. It translates to CASSPPEIGTEAFF. The full variable domain, its missing parts supplied by reference TRBV7-2 and TRBJ1-1, is GAGVSQSPSNKVTEKGKDVELRCDPISGHTALYWYRQSLGQGLEFLIYFQGNSAPDKSGLPSDRFSAERTGGSVSTLTIQRTQQEDSAVYLCASSPPEIGTEAFFGQGTRLTVV.

The gene calls are TRBV4-1 and TRBJ2-3; TRBD2 matches at 7 bases. From germline, CDR1 is MGHRA and CDR2 YSYEKL. The CDR3 is 16 residues long. V shed 5 bases, J shed 1 base, and the junction held 9 bases outside the gene matches. CDR3 nucleotides: TGCGCCAGCAGCAGTCTAGCTGGGAGGGGCACAGATACGCAGTATTTT. Its translation is CASSSLAGRGTDTQYF.

This clone has only a few counts. J is TRBJ1-1 and V is TRBV19; the match to TRBD1 covers 8 bases. V shed 6 bases and J 6 bases; nucleotides not matched to a gene: 6. Germline-derived CDR1 and CDR2 are LNHDA and SQIVND (reference sequence). This CDR3 is 13 amino acids long. Written as DNA, the CDR3 is TGTGCCAGTAGGACAGGGGTGGACGCTGAAGCTTTCTTT. This sequence encodes CASRTGVDAEAFF.

About this clone itself: Sequence at one end of the junction differs from germline and may be a read error. The gene calls are TRBV5-1 and TRBJ1-4; possible D gene TRBD1, 6 bases. CDR1 and CDR2 from the germline V gene are SGHRS and YFSETQ. The CDR3 length is 15 residues. The CDR3 here is CASTLGGGRGEKLFF. CDR3 DNA: TGCGCCAGCACCTTGGGTGGGGGCCGCGGTGAAAAACTGTTTTTT.

The chain employs TRBV13 and TRBJ1-1; no firm D call. The CDR3 sequence is 13 residues long. With 3 bases removed from V and 7 bases from J, the gap between germline ends came to 12 bases. Germline V gene lookup returns CDR1 PRHDT and CDR2 FYEKMQ (reference sequence). The CDR3 here is CASSFSGIGEAFF. CDR3 nucleotides: TGTGCCAGCAGCTTTTCGGGGATCGGTGAAGCTTTCTTT.

The gene calls are TRBV29-1 and TRBJ1-1; D is uncertain. This CDR3 has 13 residues. Per germline, CDR1 SQVTM and CDR2 ANQGSEA. V was shortened by 4 bases and J by 1 base, with 10 bases between the two germline ends. The CDR3 DNA reads TGCAGCGTTGGAGGGTCAGGGAACACTGAAGCTTTCTTT. Its protein product is CSVGGSGNTEAFF. Variable domain in full (rest from reference TRBV29-1 and TRBJ1-1): SAVISQKPSRDICQRGTSLTIQCQVDSQVTMMFWYRQQPGQSLTLIATANQGSEATYESGFVIDKFPISRPNLTFSTLTVSNMSPEDSSIYLCSVGGSGNTEAFFGQGTRLTVV.

The chain uses TRBV3-1 (or the pseudogene TRBV3-2) and TRBJ2-2, with 7 bases lining up with TRBD2. The ends lost 4 bases at V and 3 bases at J; junction bases unmatched: 2. This CDR3 has 14 amino acids. The germline CDR1 and CDR2 sequences are LGHDT and YNNKEL (reference sequence). DNA for the CDR3: TGTGCCAGCAGCCCGGGACTATACACCGGGGAGCTGTTTTTT. It encodes CASSPGLYTGELFF.

The rearrangement uses TRBV4-1 and TRBJ2-7, with a possible D match to TRBD1 (7 bases). There are 16 residues in the CDR3. With 1 base removed from V and 2 bases from J, the gap between germline ends came to 15 bases. CDR1 is MGHRA and CDR2 is YSYEKL in the germline V gene. The CDR3 DNA reads as TGCGCCAGCAGCCAAGTCAGGGGGGCCTCCACCTACGAGCAGTACTTC. Protein product: CASSQVRGASTYEQYF.

The V gene is TRBV28, the J gene TRBJ1-1; TRBD1 matches at 7 bases. Per germline, CDR1 MDHEN and CDR2 SYDVKM. V was clipped by 7 bases and J by 4 bases; unmatched bases: 6. This CDR3 comprises 13 residues. The CDR3 region has the DNA TGTGCCAGCATTTCCCCAGGGGGCACTGAAGCTTTCTTT. Translation: CASISPGGTEAFF.

This chain uses TRBV5-1 with TRBJ1-1; 7 nucleotides match TRBD1. This CDR3 has 14 amino acids. Germline V gives CDR1 SGHRS, CDR2 YFSETQ. Trimming at V came to 4 bases and at J to 4 bases, leaving 7 bases not matched to a gene. CDR3 sequence: CASSRDSLATEAFF. As DNA, the CDR3 is TGCGCCAGCAGCCGGGACAGCTTAGCCACTGAAGCTTTCTTT.

This chain connects TRBV7-9 to TRBJ1-3; TRBD1 might be the D (5 bases). In germline, CDR1 is SEHNR, CDR2 FQNEAQ (reference sequence). Trimming took off 1 base at V and 2 bases at J, with 9 bases between the two ends. The CDR3 length is 15 residues. The CDR3: CASSLVSGTGNTIYF. For the CDR3, the DNA is TGTGCCAGCAGCTTAGTCTCAGGGACTGGAAACACCATATATTTT.

The V call is TRBV6-6, the J call TRBJ1-2, with D perhaps TRBD1 (6 bases). This CDR3 has 13 amino acids. V was cut by 5 bases and J by 8 bases, with 15 bases left in between. CDR1 MNHNY and CDR2 SVGAGI come from the germline V gene (reference sequence). The CDR3 reads CASSLGGAAGYTF. CDR3 in DNA: TGTGCCAGCAGTCTGGGGGGGGCTGCCGGCTACACCTTC.

This chain joins TRBV5-1 and TRBJ2-5; D gene unclear. V was pared by 0 bases and J by 3 bases, with 15 bases between. CDR1 is SGHRS, CDR2 YFSETQ, per germline. The CDR3 length is 16 residues. The CDR3 DNA sequence: TGCGCCAGCAGCTTGGCGGGTAATATCCCAAAAGAGACCCAGTACTTC. Translation gives CASSLAGNIPKETQYF.

This clone was picked up a small number of times. The chain is built from TRBV15 and TRBJ1-4, with 11 bases matching TRBD1. The trim removed 8 bases at V and 7 bases at J, leaving 12 bases unmatched. The CDR3 sequence is 16 residues long. From germline, CDR1 is LNHNV and CDR2 YYDKDF (reference sequence). The CDR3 nucleotides are TGTGCCACCCAAAAGGGACAGGGGGTAAGGTCTGAAAAACTGTTTTTT. Protein sequence: CATQKGQGVRSEKLFF.

The J gene is TRBJ1-2, the V gene TRBV7-9, with D unclear. This CDR3 region has 15 residues. Deletions cut 4 bases from V and 0 bases from J, with 12 bases between. In germline, CDR1 is SEHNR, CDR2 FQNEAQ (reference sequence). CDR3 in amino acids: CASSYLQTSNYGYTF. The CDR3 coding sequence is TGTGCCAGCAGCTACTTACAGACGTCTAACTATGGCTACACCTTC.

The rearrangement uses TRBV6-6 and TRBJ1-1, with TRBD1 matching over 7 bases. Losses at the gene ends were 9 bases for V and 12 bases for J; bases not matched to a gene: 16. The CDR3 extends over 13 amino acids. The germline gives CDR1 MNHNY, CDR2 SVGAGI (reference sequence). The CDR3 loop is CASKRTGPSRTFF. The CDR3 region has the DNA TGTGCCAGTAAGAGGACAGGACCGTCACGAACTTTCTTT.